This T cell receptor (beta chain) was found in a study of T cells in Graves' hyperthyroidism and ophthalmopathy. Study results and caveats: In blood, most of the thyroid clonotypes expanded above 0.001 were also present. The model anticipated ophthalmopathy a median about six months pre-onset.

This clonotype was detected only a few times. Antigen: not known. Together with thyroid ultrasound, orbital computed tomography, serum thyroxine and TRAb, clinical symptoms were used for diagnoses. A roughly 9.7 ml volume of fresh peripheral blood provided the PBMCs. Using RNA transcripts as the source, TCR beta CDR3 regions were amplified. HTBI primers were used for first-round RT-PCR of the TCR CDR3. TCRdb fed the multiplex PCR reads into MiXCR, producing one record per CDR3 protein. The table has some 360,000 distinct CDR3 sequences, 15% to 20% seen once. Germline V CDR1 and CDR2: DFQATT, SNEGSKA (reference sequence). The germline V and J ends were trimmed by 3 bases and 4 bases, with 12 bases remaining between them. The CDR3 extends over 13 amino acids.

The sequenced sample consisted of blood. This sequence joins TRBV20-1 and TRBJ2-5; D may correspond to TRBD1 or TRBD2 (6 bases each). This clonotype originated in a woman aged 40-49 years with Graves' ophthalmopathy. The CDR3 here is CSARSPGAETQYF. CDR3 nucleotides: TGCAGTGCTAGGTCGCCGGGGGCAGAGACCCAGTACTTC.